Listed here are 29 T cell receptor beta chains from one sample, sequenced in a study of T-cell reconstitution after alpha-beta-depleted transplantation in children (TCRdb year 2016). Library generation was performed with PCR. The listed sequencing device is Illumina HiSeq 2500. To normalize quantification of the TCRbeta repertoire, the TCR libraries were built with molecular barcoding that relied on unique molecular identifiers. TCRdb took the public reads, trimmed them with fastp at Q25, ran MiXCR for clone calling and kept in-frame beta chains. For every CDR3 protein sequence, its rows merge into one entry that carries the most common genes and DNA. The sample table records some 200,000 distinct CDR3 sequences; approximately 7% of these occur just once. Jointly, the top ten make up 3% to 3.5% of the sample. The starting material was PBMCs from the stem cell graft donor, obtained from the stem cell graft. These receptors all come from a human donor who donated a stem cell graft to a child with Wiskott-Aldrich syndrome.

In its sample, this clonotype was seen many times. The chain has TRBV18 and TRBJ2-3, with no clear D. This CDR3 has 15 amino acids. V was clipped by 3 bases and J by 7 bases, with 17 bases between them. Germline-derived CDR1 and CDR2 are KGHSH and LQKENI. CDR3 in amino acids: CASSPSHPDSNTQYF. In nucleotides, the CDR3 is TGTGCCAGCTCACCCTCTCACCCGGATTCGAATACGCAGTATTTT.

This clonotype was counted many times. CDR3 sequence (DNA): TGTGCCAGCAGCCCCCCAAGGGCAGGGTGGGATTCACCCCTCCACTTT. Protein sequence: CASSPPRAGWDSPLHF. The genes are TRBV7-9 and TRBJ1-6; perhaps TRBD1 as D (5 bases). V was trimmed by 5 bases and J by 8 bases, leaving 19 bases between them. This CDR3 comprises 16 residues. CDR1 SEHNR and CDR2 FQNEAQ come from the germline V gene (reference sequence).

This clonotype was observed at least ten times. The chain has TRBV11-1 and TRBJ1-1; D is unclear. The germline V gene has CDR1 SGHAT and CDR2 FQDESV (reference sequence). CDR3 length: 16 amino acids. V was clipped by 1 base and J by 7 bases, with 19 bases between them. The CDR3 spells CASSLGHPPSNYEAFF. CDR3 DNA sequence: TGTGCCAGCAGCTTAGGACACCCGCCAAGTAATTATGAAGCTTTCTTT.

This clonotype was seen repeatedly, ten times or more. In DNA, the CDR3 is TGTGCCATCAGTGATGGGTGGTCTAGCGCCGATGAGCAGTTCTTC. This gives the protein CAISDGWSSADEQFF. The V gene is TRBV10-3, the J gene TRBJ2-1, with D maybe TRBD2 (6 bases). Per germline, CDR1 ENHRY and CDR2 SYGVKD. This CDR3 has 15 amino acids. Trimming took off 3 bases at V and 8 bases at J, with 17 bases between the two ends.

The chain has TRBV2 and TRBJ2-7; 7 nucleotides match TRBD1. The CDR3 is 14 amino acids. After removal of 4 bases from V and 3 bases from J, the junction contained 6 bases not matched to a gene. In germline, CDR1 is SNHLY, CDR2 FYNNEI. For the CDR3, the DNA is TGTGCCAGCAGTGTAGCTCCAGGGGGCTACGAGCAGTACTTC. Translated, it gives CASSVAPGGYEQYF.

The V call is TRBV6-5, the J call TRBJ1-2; possibly TRBD1 for D (5 bases). The V gene lost 3 bases and the J gene lost 0 bases, with 8 bases spanning the gap. Germline CDR1 is MNHEY and CDR2 is SVGAGI. This CDR3 has 14 residues. CDR3 in DNA: TGTGCCAGCAGTTATGGGGGGGCTAACTATGGCTACACCTTC. Translation gives CASSYGGANYGYTF.

A note on this clonotype: Being one base from a much bigger clone, this may be a read error. The genes are TRBV10-1 and TRBJ2-1; 9 nucleotides match TRBD1. Germline trimming cut 3 bases from V and 11 bases from J; bases unmatched to any gene: 14. The CDR3 extends over 16 amino acids. Per the germline V gene, CDR1 is WNHNN and CDR2 is SYGVQD (reference sequence). CDR3 protein: CASSEDGTGSPNQQFF. In DNA, the CDR3 is TGCGCCAGCAGTGAAGACGGGACAGGGTCTCCAAATCAGCAGTTCTTC.

This clonotype was detected many times. The rearrangement joins TRBV29-1 to TRBJ2-4; 7 bases fit TRBD1. V shed 2 bases and J 0 bases; nucleotides not matched to a gene: 10. Per the germline V gene, CDR1 is SQVTM and CDR2 is ANQGSEA. This CDR3 is built from 17 residues. CDR3 coding DNA: TGCAGCGTTGAATCCAGGGGGAGTCCAGAAGCCAAAAACATTCAGTACTTC. Translated, it gives CSVESRGSPEAKNIQYF.

This clonotype was counted at least ten times. The chain recombines TRBV2 with TRBJ2-7; 7 positions match TRBD1. Germline V gene lookup returns CDR1 SNHLY and CDR2 FYNNEI. CDR3 length: 15 residues. The trim removed 1 base at V and 3 bases at J, leaving 6 bases unmatched. The CDR3 spells CASSEVGAGGYEQYF. The CDR3 coding sequence is TGTGCCAGCAGTGAAGTAGGAGCAGGGGGCTACGAGCAGTACTTC.

In its sample, this clonotype was seen many times. This chain uses TRBV20-1 with TRBJ1-1; D is possibly TRBD1 (6 bases). V was pared by 5 bases and J by 7 bases, with 20 bases between. Germline V gene sequence: CDR1 DFQATT, CDR2 SNEGSKA (reference sequence). CDR3 length equals 14 residues. In DNA form, the CDR3 reads TGCAGTGCTGCTCCTAATTATCACAGGGTTGAAGCTTTCTTT. Its protein is CSAAPNYHRVEAFF.

This clonotype has just a few counts. The chain uses TRBV25-1 and TRBJ2-7, with TRBD1 matching 8 bases. CDR1 MGHDK and CDR2 SYGVNS come from the germline V gene. The CDR3 length is 14 residues. Unmatched junction bases numbered 6, after V lost 4 bases and J lost 4 bases. CDR3 nucleotide sequence: TGTGCCAGCAGTGCCACCGGGACAGGATACGAGCAGTACTTC. As protein: CASSATGTGYEQYF.

In its sample, this clonotype was seen many times. The J gene is TRBJ1-2, the V gene TRBV12-3 or TRBV12-4; TRBD1 matches 7 bases. The CDR3 is 16 residues long. V gave up 6 bases and J gave up 6 bases; unmatched junction bases: 16. CDR3 loop: CASSPSGRGLWNGYTF. CDR3 DNA: TGTGCCAGCAGCCCCAGTGGAAGGGGGCTATGGAATGGCTACACCTTC.

This rearrangement joins TRBV5-4 to TRBJ2-7; 8 bases are shared with TRBD1. The CDR3 has 14 amino acids. From germline, CDR1 is SGHNT and CDR2 YYREEE (reference sequence). The V segment lost 1 base and the J segment 3 bases; nucleotides outside the gene matches: 3. CDR3 sequence: CASSLQGAGYEQYF. The CDR3 DNA reads TGTGCCAGCAGCTTGCAGGGGGCGGGCTACGAGCAGTACTTC.

This clonotype was observed at least ten times. This chain connects TRBV11-2 to TRBJ2-7, with TRBD1 identical over 9 bases. Germline V lookup: CDR1 SGHAT, CDR2 FQNNGV. The V segment lost 2 bases and the J segment 2 bases; nucleotides outside the gene matches: 4. This CDR3 has 15 amino acids. The CDR3 reads CASSLMGQGTYEQYF. The CDR3 DNA reads TGTGCCAGCAGCTTAATGGGACAGGGCACCTACGAGCAGTACTTC.

The table lists this clonotype with many counts. V is TRBV24-1 and J is TRBJ1-4; perhaps TRBD1 as D (5 bases). V lost 4 bases and J lost 5, with 7 bases in between. The CDR3 spans 13 residues. Germline loops: CDR1 KGHDR, CDR2 SFDVKD. CDR3 sequence (DNA): TGTGCCACCAGTGACAACAGGAATGAAAAACTGTTTTTT. Translation: CATSDNRNEKLFF.

This clonotype was seen repeatedly, ten times or more. J is TRBJ2-6 and V is TRBV15; D gene unclear. The germline V and J ends were trimmed by 1 base and 0 bases, with 13 bases remaining between them. Germline CDR1 is LNHNV and CDR2 is YYDKDF (reference sequence). The CDR3 has 18 amino acids. Here the CDR3 reads CATSRGYSLSSGANVLTF. As DNA, the CDR3 is TGTGCCACCAGCAGAGGTTACAGTCTCAGCTCTGGGGCCAACGTCCTGACTTTC. Full variable domain (missing parts from reference TRBV15 and TRBJ2-6): DAMVIQNPRYQVTQFGKPVTLSCSQTLNHNVMYWYQQKSSQAPKLLFHYYDKDFNNEADTPDNFQSRRPNTSFCFLDIRSPGLGDTAMYLCATSRGYSLSSGANVLTFGAGSRLTVL.

This clonotype has ten or more counts. The chain couples TRBV12-3 or TRBV12-4 to TRBJ2-7, with 9 positions matching TRBD1. V shed 0 bases, J shed 1 base, and the junction held 7 bases outside the gene matches. This CDR3 region has 17 residues. The DNA of the CDR3 is TGTGCCAGCAGTTTAGCCGTCGGGACAGGGATATCCTACGAGCAGTACTTC. Protein sequence: CASSLAVGTGISYEQYF.

This clonotype has just a few counts. The V and J genes are TRBV7-7 and TRBJ2-1; TRBD2 matches at 10 bases. CDR1 and CDR2 from the germline V gene are SSHAT and FNYEAQ (reference sequence). The CDR3 loop spans 19 amino acids. Germline trimming cut 4 bases from V and 6 bases from J; bases unmatched to any gene: 18. CDR3 sequence reads: CASSSRLAGEKEGGNEQFF. The CDR3 coding sequence is TGTGCCAGCAGCTCCCGACTAGCGGGCGAAAAGGAGGGAGGCAATGAGCAGTTCTTC.

This clonotype was seen many times. This chain links TRBV6-2 or TRBV6-3 with TRBJ2-5; 8 bases fit TRBD2. Germline lookup yields CDR1 MNHEY and CDR2 SVGEGT. This CDR3 contains 14 residues. After removal of 5 bases from V and 4 bases from J, the junction contained 6 bases not matched to a gene. Written as DNA, the CDR3 is TGTGCCAGCAGTCGAGCGGGAGCGGGAGAGACCCAGTACTTC. This gives the protein CASSRAGAGETQYF.

The chain has TRBV7-8 and TRBJ2-1; D not resolved. This CDR3 region has 14 residues. The ends were cut back, 1 base at V and 4 bases at J, with 8 bases in the middle. CDR1 and CDR2 (germline): SGHVS, FQNEAQ. CDR3 DNA: TGTGCCAGCAGCTTAGTCTCGGTTTACAATGAGCAGTTCTTC. Its translation is CASSLVSVYNEQFF.

In this sample, this clonotype turned up many times. The chain recombines TRBV29-1 with TRBJ2-7; tentatively, D is TRBD1 (5 bases). Trimming shortened V by 6 bases and J by 2 bases, and 14 bases separated the two germline ends. The CDR3 has 13 residues. Germline loops: CDR1 SQVTM, CDR2 ANQGSEA. CDR3 sequence reads: CSVKGFRPYEQYF. The CDR3 DNA is TGCAGCGTCAAGGGGTTCCGCCCCTACGAGCAGTACTTC.

This clonotype was seen many times. The chain recombines TRBV7-2 with TRBJ2-7; TRBD2 aligns across 10 bases. Unmatched junction bases numbered 5, after V lost 4 bases and J lost 2 bases. The CDR3 is 15 amino acids. Germline lookup yields CDR1 SGHTA and CDR2 FQGNSA. This CDR3 is CASSSLAGVTYEQYF. DNA for the CDR3: TGTGCCAGCAGCTCCCTAGCGGGAGTTACCTACGAGCAGTACTTC.

The chain carries TRBV4-1 and TRBJ2-2, with D hard to call. Trimming stripped 4 bases from V and 6 bases from J, with 12 bases between. Germline CDR1 and CDR2: MGHRA and YSYEKL. The CDR3 has 14 residues. In DNA form, the CDR3 reads TGCGCCAGCAGCCGCCCTGGTGGGGCCGGGGAGCTGTTTTTT. Translated: CASSRPGGAGELFF.

This clonotype was counted only a few times. This rearrangement joins TRBV19 to TRBJ2-7, with TRBD2 identical over 8 bases. V was clipped by 3 bases and J by 2 bases; unmatched bases: 6. Germline CDR1 reads LNHDA; CDR2 reads SQIVND (reference sequence). The CDR3 is 15 residues long. This CDR3 reads CASSIMVAGTYEQYF. CDR3 DNA: TGTGCCAGTAGTATTATGGTAGCGGGAACCTACGAGCAGTACTTC.

This clonotype was seen more than once but under ten times. This sequence joins TRBV3-1 and TRBJ2-2; D is perhaps TRBD1 (5 bases). The germline V gene encodes CDR1 LGHDT and CDR2 YNNKEL (reference sequence). The ends were cut back, 3 bases at V and 1 base at J, with 15 bases in the middle. This CDR3 has 17 residues. The DNA of the CDR3 is TGTGCCAGCAGCCAGGGTCCAGGACACAAGAACACCGGGGAGCTGTTTTTT. Translation gives CASSQGPGHKNTGELFF.

This clonotype showed up many times. This chain joins TRBV15 and TRBJ2-2; no clear D. The germline CDR1 and CDR2 sequences are LNHNV and YYDKDF (reference sequence). CDR3 length: 13 residues. The CDR3: CASGLTGTGELFF. The DNA for the CDR3 is TGTGCTTCTGGCCTTACGGGTACCGGGGAGCTGTTTTTT.

This clonotype was observed a few times. This chain joins TRBV30 and TRBJ2-3, with unresolved D. This CDR3 comprises 13 residues. Germline CDR1 is GTSNPN and CDR2 is SVGIG (reference sequence). Trimming removed 4 bases from V and 3 bases from J, with 11 bases in between. The CDR3 sequence: CAWTIVGTDTQYF. DNA for the CDR3: TGTGCCTGGACCATAGTGGGAACAGATACGCAGTATTTT.

This clonotype was counted at least ten times. The rearrangement links TRBV12-3 or TRBV12-4 to TRBJ2-3, with 9 nucleotides matching TRBD2. The CDR3 consists of 14 residues. J gave up 5 bases and V 6 bases, and 6 bases lay outside the gene matches. This CDR3 reads CASRTSGTLDTQYF. The CDR3 DNA follows: TGTGCCAGCAGGACTAGCGGAACCCTAGATACGCAGTATTTT.

This chain uses TRBV3-1 with TRBJ2-1; TRBD1 aligns across 9 bases. CDR3 length: 17 residues. Losses at the gene ends were 11 bases for V and 8 bases for J; bases not matched to a gene: 22. CDR1 and CDR2 (germline): LGHDT, YNNKEL (reference sequence). The CDR3 protein is CASTNLVPGQGIYEQFF. The CDR3 bases are TGTGCCTCCACCAATCTAGTCCCGGGACAGGGTATCTATGAGCAGTTCTTC.